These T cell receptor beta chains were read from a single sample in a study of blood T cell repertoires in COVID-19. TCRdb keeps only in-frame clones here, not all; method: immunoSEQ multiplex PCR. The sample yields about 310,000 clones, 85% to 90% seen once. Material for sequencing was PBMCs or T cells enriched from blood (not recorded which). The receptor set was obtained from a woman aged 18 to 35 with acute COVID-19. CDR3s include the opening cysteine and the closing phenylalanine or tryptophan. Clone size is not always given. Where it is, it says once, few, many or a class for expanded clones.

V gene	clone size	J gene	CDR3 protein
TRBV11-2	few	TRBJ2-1	CASRTATLMYNEQFF
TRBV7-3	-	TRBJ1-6	CASSLTGPGDSPLHF
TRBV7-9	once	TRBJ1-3	CASSIPRALSSGNTIYF
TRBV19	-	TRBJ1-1	CASSIARGTEAFF
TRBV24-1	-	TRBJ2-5	CATSDSRVLAGKIETQYF
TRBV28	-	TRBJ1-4	CASSLPAETGTEKLFF
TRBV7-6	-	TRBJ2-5	CASSLVEQETQYF
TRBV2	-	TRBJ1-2	CASSDRGRGYTF
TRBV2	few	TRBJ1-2	CASSREQATRSGYTF
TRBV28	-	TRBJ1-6	CASIPSYNSPLHF
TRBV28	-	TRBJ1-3	CASSLGSTGSGNTIYF
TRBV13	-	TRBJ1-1	CASTLQVNTEAFF
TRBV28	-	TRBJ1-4	CASGREKLFF
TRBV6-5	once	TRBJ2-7	CASSYSRRTYEQYF
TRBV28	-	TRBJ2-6	CASRKGDGANVLTF
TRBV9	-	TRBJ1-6	CASSPRGRSESPLHF
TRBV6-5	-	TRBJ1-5	CASSGQGPYQPQHF
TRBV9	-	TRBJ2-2	CASSAGQGLTGELFF
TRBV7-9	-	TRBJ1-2	CASSLVPGQDYGYTF
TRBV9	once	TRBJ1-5	CASSASGSNQPQHF
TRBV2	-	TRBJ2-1	CASSMDRGHEQFF
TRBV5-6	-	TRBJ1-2	CASSLVGEAYYGYTF
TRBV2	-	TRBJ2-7	CASSLENYEQYF
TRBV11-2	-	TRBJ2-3	CASSMTSGWADTQYF
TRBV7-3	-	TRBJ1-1	CASSPPEGARTEAFF
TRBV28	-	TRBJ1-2	CASVSEYNYGYTF
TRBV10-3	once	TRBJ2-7	CAISELREGVHEQYF
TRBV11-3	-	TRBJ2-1	CASSLDRAGASYNEQFF
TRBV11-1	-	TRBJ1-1	CASSLEGVTEAFF
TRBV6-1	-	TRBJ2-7	CASSESVNKQYF
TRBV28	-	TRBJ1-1	CASSTTGWHTEAFF
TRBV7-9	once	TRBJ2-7	CASSLDPGQGSYEQYF
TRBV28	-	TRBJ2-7	CASSPDLAGVYEQYF
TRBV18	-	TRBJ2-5	CASSPWASGMETQYF
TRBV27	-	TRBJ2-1	CASSSRDWTRGDNEQFF
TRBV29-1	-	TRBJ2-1	CSVAGQVWTSGNEQFF
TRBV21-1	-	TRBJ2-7	CASSKTSGRAYEQYF
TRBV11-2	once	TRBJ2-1	CASSLRLAMDEQFF
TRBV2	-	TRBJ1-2	CASSDYAGANYGYTF
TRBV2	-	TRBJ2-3	CASSTGRATDTQYF
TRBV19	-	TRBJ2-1	CASSILTLARTNEQFF
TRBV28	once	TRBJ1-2	CASSLRGDYGYTF
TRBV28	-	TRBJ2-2	CASRPQGYNGELFF
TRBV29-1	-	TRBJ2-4	CSVLRLAGGENIQYF
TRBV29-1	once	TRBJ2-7	CSGAGGGEQYF
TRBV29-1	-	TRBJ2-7	CSVGERDEQYF
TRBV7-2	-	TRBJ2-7	CASSFGGGEQYF
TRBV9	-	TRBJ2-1	CASSLTGDSYNEQFF
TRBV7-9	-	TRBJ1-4	CASSLVVARASEKLFF
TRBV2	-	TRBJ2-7	CASSVGTGGHEQYF
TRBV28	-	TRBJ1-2	CASSALGATRTDNYGYTF
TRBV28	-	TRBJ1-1	CASSPRRRGARTEAFF
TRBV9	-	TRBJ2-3	CASSVVEGGPSDTQYF
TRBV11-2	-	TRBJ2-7	CASGAGWSEQYF
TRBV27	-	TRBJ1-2	CASSPSVNYGYTF